This T cell receptor (beta chain) was observed in a study of blood T cell repertoires in COVID-19. CDR1 is GTSNPN, CDR2 SVGIG, per germline (reference sequence). The CDR3 contains 12 residues. The V gene lost 0 bases and the J gene lost 7 bases, with 9 bases spanning the gap. Method: immunoSEQ multiplex PCR; TCRdb's copy keeps in-frame clones and lacks some. The sample shows more than 55,000 clones, 65% to 85% of them seen only once. This clonotype was obtained from a man in his fifties or sixties with acute or convalescent COVID-19. Sample: peripheral blood. The V and J genes are TRBV30 and TRBJ1-1; the D is unclear. The DNA for the CDR3 is TGTGCCTGGAGTGTAAGAGGGAGTGAAGCTTTCTTT. This codes for CAWSVRGSEAFF.